The 8 T cell receptor beta chains below all came from one sample that was sequenced in a study of cytomegalovirus exposure and HLA in healthy donors. 60 Vbeta and 13 Jbeta primers were used in PCR. Some clones are missing from TCRdb's copy, which holds only in-frame ones; the method was immunoSEQ multiplex PCR. The table includes approximately 110,000 clones, about 80% detected once. Specimen: PBMCs. The receptors here all came from a man aged 45-60 years in good health and CMV-seropositive.

This chain joins TRBV2 and TRBJ2-2; D unclear. V was shortened by 5 bases and J by 4 bases, with 5 bases between the two germline ends. The CDR3 has 12 amino acids. CDR1 is SNHLY, CDR2 FYNNEI, per germline. This CDR3 reads CASSPFTGELFF. Written as DNA, the CDR3 is TGTGCCAGCAGTCCGTTCACCGGGGAGCTGTTTTTT.

This rearrangement joins TRBV6-5 to TRBJ2-5; 8 bases are shared with TRBD2. The ends lost 6 bases at V and 5 bases at J; junction bases unmatched: 11. Germline values: CDR1 MNHEY, CDR2 SVGAGI. The CDR3 is 15 amino acids. The DNA for the CDR3 is TGTGCCAGCAGGATTCTCAGAGCGGGGGAGGAGACCCAGTACTTC. Its translation is CASRILRAGEETQYF.

This rearrangement joins TRBV19 to TRBJ1-1; 9 positions match TRBD1. The trim removed 7 bases at V and 3 bases at J, leaving 6 bases unmatched. CDR1 is LNHDA and CDR2 is SQIVND in the germline V gene (reference sequence). This CDR3 is built from 14 residues. The CDR3 protein is CASIRRTGDTEAFF. The CDR3 DNA is TGTGCCAGTATTCGACGGACAGGGGACACTGAAGCTTTCTTT. Full variable domain (rest looked up from reference TRBV19 and TRBJ1-1): DGGITQSPKYLFRKEGQNVTLSCEQNLNHDAMYWYRQDPGQGLRLIYYSQIVNDFQKGDIAEGYSVSREKKESFPLTVTSAQKNPTAFYLCASIRRTGDTEAFFGQGTRLTVV.

This chain links TRBV4-1 with TRBJ2-2, with a weak D call TRBD2 (6 bases). Germline V gene lookup returns CDR1 MGHRA and CDR2 YSYEKL. Trimming took off 1 base at V and 3 bases at J, with 15 bases between the two ends. This CDR3 is 17 amino acids long. The CDR3 loop reads CASSQVSREFYTGELFF. The DNA for the CDR3 is TGCGCCAGCAGCCAAGTATCCCGGGAGTTTTACACCGGGGAGCTGTTTTTT.

V gene TRBV6-5 combines with J gene TRBJ1-1; 8 bases map to TRBD1. J gave up 8 bases and V 1 base, and 3 bases lay outside the gene matches. The CDR3 is 13 amino acids. CDR1 is MNHEY, CDR2 SVGAGI, per germline. This chain's CDR3 is CASSYFGQGEAFF. The DNA for the CDR3 is TGTGCCAGCAGTTACTTCGGACAGGGCGAAGCTTTCTTT.

The V call is TRBV19, the J call TRBJ2-7; 10 nucleotides align to TRBD1. The trim removed 9 bases at V and 1 base at J, leaving 3 bases unmatched. Germline V gives CDR1 LNHDA, CDR2 SQIVND (reference sequence). CDR3 size: 13 residues. CDR3 region: CASGTGVSYEQYF. The DNA of the CDR3 is TGTGCCAGCGGGACAGGGGTTTCCTACGAGCAGTACTTC.

The chain recombines TRBV5-4 with TRBJ2-1, with 7 positions matching TRBD2. The V gene end was trimmed by 0 bases and the J gene end by 4 bases; junction bases not matched to a gene: 4. The CDR3 has 15 residues. Germline-derived CDR1 and CDR2 are SGHNT and YYREEE (reference sequence). The CDR3 nucleotides are TGTGCCAGCAGCTTGGGGGGAGGGATATACAATGAGCAGTTCTTC. It codes for CASSLGGGIYNEQFF.

The J gene is TRBJ1-2, the V gene TRBV9, with TRBD1 matching over 7 bases. V gave up 4 bases and J gave up 1 base; unmatched junction bases: 1. Germline loops: CDR1 SGDLS, CDR2 YYNGEE. CDR3 length equals 13 residues. The CDR3 reads CASSRDSNYGYTF. CDR3 coding DNA: TGTGCCAGCAGCCGGGACAGTAACTATGGCTACACCTTC.